This T cell receptor (beta chain) originates from a study of cytomegalovirus exposure and HLA in healthy donors. Trimming stripped 1 base from V and 0 bases from J, with 9 bases between. Germline CDR1 is MGHRA and CDR2 is YSYEKL. CDR3 length: 16 amino acids. The table came from immunoSEQ multiplex PCR; TCRdb's copy has only in-frame clones and leaves some out. The sample records 150,000 to 200,000 clones, around 85% being singletons. Sample: PBMCs. This sequence originates from a man aged 25-45 years in good health and CMV-seropositive. The chain carries TRBV4-1 and TRBJ1-4, with D maybe TRBD1 (5 bases). CDR3 DNA: TGCGCCAGCAGCCAAGCCAGGGCTGCAACTAATGAAAAACTGTTTTTT. Protein: CASSQARAATNEKLFF.